These 12 T cell receptor beta chains originate from one sample sequenced in a study of T cells in Graves' hyperthyroidism and ophthalmopathy. The TCR beta CDR3 regions underwent amplification using RNA transcripts as the source. Carried out on the TCR CDR3, a first-round RT-PCR used the HTBI primer set. TCRdb called the multiplex PCR reads again in MiXCR, with one record for every CDR3 protein. The sample consists of 95,000 to 110,000 distinct CDR3 sequences, approximately 16% of them appearing once. Sequenced: blood. The receptors were sampled from a woman aged 45 to 65 with Graves' hyperthyroidism.

This clonotype appeared many times. The rearrangement links TRBV20-1 to TRBJ2-7; D ambiguous. V was trimmed by 5 bases and J by 4 bases, leaving 9 bases between them. Looked up from germline, CDR1 is DFQATT and CDR2 is SNEGSKA (reference sequence). This CDR3 has 11 residues. Here the CDR3 reads CSAYNQYEQYF. The CDR3 DNA is TGCAGTGCTTACAACCAATACGAGCAGTACTTC.

In regard to this clonotype: Given a much more abundant clone one base away, this may be a read error. The chain joins TRBV19 to TRBJ1-2; D unclear. The CDR3 extends over 10 amino acids. Germline V gene sequence: CDR1 LNHDA, CDR2 SQIVND (reference sequence). The CDR3 sequence: CTSSGDGYTF. DNA of the CDR3: TGTACCAGTAGTGGAGATGGCTACACCTTC. Looking up the rest from reference TRBV19 and TRBJ1-2 gives the full variable domain: DGGITQSPKYLFRKEGQNVTLSCEQNLNHDAMYWYRQDPGQGLRLIYYSQIVNDFQKGDIAEGYSVSREKKESFPLTVTSAQKNPTAFYLCTSSGDGYTFGSGTRLTVV.

This clonotype has ten or more counts. The V and J genes are TRBV28 and TRBJ2-1; tentative D call: TRBD2 (6 bases). Germline assignment: CDR1 MDHEN and CDR2 SYDVKM. The CDR3 has 14 amino acids. V gave up 7 bases and J gave up 4 bases, with 14 bases separating them. The CDR3 reads CASTRGNLYNEQFF. As DNA, the CDR3 is TGTGCCAGCACCCGGGGGAACCTGTACAATGAGCAGTTCTTC. The variable domain in full, with the rest retrieved from reference TRBV28 and TRBJ2-1, is DVKVTQSSRYLVKRTGEKVFLECVQDMDHENMFWYRQDPGLGLRLIYFSYDVKMKEKGDIPEGYSVSREKKERFSLILESASTNQTSMYLCASTRGNLYNEQFFGPGTRLTVL.

With regard to this clonotype: A much more abundant neighbour one base away suggests this may be a read error. The V and J genes are TRBV2 and TRBJ2-5; no clear D gene. The V and J ends lost 4 bases and 4 bases respectively, with 1 base between them. There are 10 residues in the CDR3. Germline CDR1 reads SNHLY; CDR2 reads FYNNEI. CDR3 residues: CASSGETQYF. CDR3 sequence (DNA): TGTGCCAGCAGTGGAGAGACCCAGTACTTC.

This clonotype was observed many times. This chain connects TRBV29-1 to TRBJ1-1; the D gene is possibly TRBD1 (6 bases). CDR3 length: 13 amino acids. The germline CDR1 and CDR2 sequences are SQVTM and ANQGSEA. Trimming took 8 bases from V and 1 from J, leaving 14 bases between them. The CDR3 nucleotides read TGCAGCACCCCGGAGACAGGGAACACTGAAGCTTTCTTT. Protein sequence: CSTPETGNTEAFF.

For the CDR3, the DNA is TGTGCCAGCAGCCCCGGGACTACGAACACCGGGGAGCTGTTTTTT. Its translation: CASSPGTTNTGELFF. This chain connects TRBV7-2 to TRBJ2-2; 7 bases are a match to TRBD2. The V and J ends lost 5 bases and 0 bases, in that order; junction bases with no gene match: 3. CDR1 is SGHTA, CDR2 FQGNSA, per germline. This CDR3 is built from 15 residues.

At least ten counts were recorded for this clonotype. This chain joins TRBV3-1 and TRBJ2-7; a possible D gene is TRBD2 (6 bases). The V end was cut by 3 bases, the J end by 0 bases, with 6 bases between. The CDR3 sequence is 13 residues long. The V gene's germline CDR1 is LGHDT and CDR2 YNNKEL (reference sequence). The CDR3 DNA follows: TGTGCCAGCAGCCAGCGGGGCTCCTACGAGCAGTACGTC. This gives the protein CASSQRGSYEQYV.

V usage is TRBV7-2 and J usage is TRBJ2-2; D call uncertain. Per the germline V gene, CDR1 is SGHTA and CDR2 is FQGNSA. Trimming left V 7 bases short and J 8 bases short, with 11 bases between. The CDR3 is 12 residues long. CDR3 sequence (DNA): TGTGCCAGCACCCTAGGTGGAGGGGAGCTGTTTTTT. Translating it yields CASTLGGGELFF. The variable domain in full, with the rest retrieved from reference TRBV7-2 and TRBJ2-2, is GAGVSQSPSNKVTEKGKDVELRCDPISGHTALYWYRQSLGQGLEFLIYFQGNSAPDKSGLPSDRFSAERTGGSVSTLTIQRTQQEDSAVYLCASTLGGGELFFGEGSRLTVL.

This clonotype was seen many times. This sequence joins TRBV6-1 and TRBJ2-3, with TRBD1 matching 7 bases. This CDR3 has 16 amino acids. In germline, CDR1 is MNHNS, CDR2 SASEGT. Losses at the gene ends were 4 bases for V and 0 bases for J; bases not matched to a gene: 7. DNA of the CDR3: TGTGCCAGCAGTGCCTTGGGACAGACTAGCACAGATACGCAGTATTTT. It codes for CASSALGQTSTDTQYF.

This clonotype was observed a few times. CDR3: CSVASMGEAFF. In DNA form, the CDR3 reads TGCAGCGTGGCGTCGATGGGTGAAGCTTTCTTT. The chain employs TRBV29-1 and TRBJ1-1; D is unclear. The CDR3 is 11 residues long. Trimming pared 6 bases from V and 7 bases from J, leaving 12 bases between. Germline-derived CDR1 and CDR2 are SQVTM and ANQGSEA. Based on the CDR3 plus reference TRBV29-1 and TRBJ1-1, the full variable domain is SAVISQKPSRDICQRGTSLTIQCQVDSQVTMMFWYRQQPGQSLTLIATANQGSEATYESGFVIDKFPISRPNLTFSTLTVSNMSPEDSSIYLCSVASMGEAFFGQGTRLTVV.

Regarding this clonotype: A much larger clone lies one base from this, so it may be a read error. The chain links TRBV29-1 to TRBJ1-6; D unclear. This CDR3 is 13 amino acids long. Germline lookup yields CDR1 SQVTM and CDR2 ANQGSEA. V lost 4 bases and J 10 bases, leaving 14 bases between the germline ends. In nucleotides, the CDR3 is TGCAGCGTTGGGAGCAAGGGAGACTCACCCCTCCACTTT. Translating gives CSVGSKGDSPLHF.

The gene calls are TRBV11-1 and TRBJ2-3; TRBD2 agrees at 9 bases. The germline V gene encodes CDR1 SGHAT and CDR2 FQDESV (reference sequence). The CDR3 totals 19 residues. V shed 3 bases and J 4 bases; nucleotides not matched to a gene: 17. The CDR3 is CASSFSRGGPSGRPDTQYF. The CDR3 DNA reads TGTGCCAGCAGCTTTTCCAGAGGCGGACCGAGCGGGAGGCCAGATACGCAGTATTTT.